The 9 T cell receptor beta chains below all came from one sample that was sequenced in a study of cytomegalovirus exposure and HLA in healthy donors. Vbeta (60) and Jbeta (13) primers were used in the PCR. The protocol was immunoSEQ multiplex PCR, while the TCRdb copy is restricted to in-frame clones and leaves out a portion. In the table there are roughly 200,000 clones, around 80% of which are singletons. The sample consisted of PBMCs. The receptors here all came from a woman in her forties or fifties in good health and CMV-seronegative.

This clone occurred once. The rearrangement uses TRBV7-9 and TRBJ1-2; TRBD1 agrees at 10 bases. Trimming cost V 5 bases and J 6 bases; bases outside gene matches: 18. The germline CDR1 and CDR2 sequences are SEHNR and FQNEAQ (reference sequence). This CDR3 has 18 residues. CDR3 sequence: CASSPLRDRGITVDGYTF. The CDR3 DNA follows: TGTGCCAGCAGCCCCCTACGGGACAGGGGTATAACGGTCGATGGCTACACCTTC.

This chain uses TRBV28 with TRBJ2-5; 7 positions match TRBD2. V gave up 7 bases and J gave up 4 bases; unmatched junction bases: 12. The CDR3 consists of 15 residues. Germline CDR1 MDHEN, CDR2 SYDVKM. The CDR3 here is CASTPAPAGRETQYF. In nucleotides, the CDR3 is TGTGCCAGCACCCCAGCCCCAGCGGGAAGAGAGACCCAGTACTTC.

A few counts support this clone. The rearrangement links TRBV19 to TRBJ2-7, with D possibly matching TRBD1 (6 bases). From germline, CDR1 is LNHDA and CDR2 SQIVND (reference sequence). V lost 3 bases to trimming and J lost 3 bases, with 12 bases between them. CDR3 length: 14 residues. DNA for the CDR3: TGTGCCAGTAGTATGTGGGGACACAACTACGAGCAGTACTTC. Translated: CASSMWGHNYEQYF. Combining the CDR3 with reference TRBV19 and TRBJ2-7 gives the whole variable domain DGGITQSPKYLFRKEGQNVTLSCEQNLNHDAMYWYRQDPGQGLRLIYYSQIVNDFQKGDIAEGYSVSREKKESFPLTVTSAQKNPTAFYLCASSMWGHNYEQYFGPGTRLTVT.

The V and J genes are TRBV19 and TRBJ2-3; D is unclear. Germline assignment: CDR1 LNHDA and CDR2 SQIVND (reference sequence). The CDR3 length is 13 residues. Trimming stripped 5 bases from V and 2 bases from J, with 8 bases between. The DNA of the CDR3 is TGTGCCAGTAGTGTGACAACCACAGATACGCAGTATTTT. Translating it yields CASSVTTTDTQYF.

The genes are TRBV18 and TRBJ2-7, with 7 bases fitting TRBD2. CDR1 and CDR2 from the germline V gene are KGHSH and LQKENI. The ends lost 5 bases at V and 2 bases at J; junction bases unmatched: 6. CDR3 size: 14 residues. In DNA form, the CDR3 reads TGTGCCAGCTCAGGTTCTAGCGGAACCTACGAGCAGTACTTC. The encoded protein is CASSGSSGTYEQYF.

This chain uses TRBV15 with TRBJ1-2; no reliable D call. Germline values: CDR1 LNHNV, CDR2 YYDKDF (reference sequence). V lost 0 bases and J lost 4, with 12 bases in between. This CDR3 is built from 15 residues. CDR3 residues: CATSRDEEGGYGYTF. CDR3 DNA: TGTGCCACCAGCAGAGATGAGGAGGGTGGCTATGGCTACACCTTC.

This clone was counted only a few times. The V gene is TRBV7-9, the J gene TRBJ1-3, with a tentative D call TRBD1 (5 bases). The CDR3 spans 15 residues. Trimming removed 8 bases at V and 1 base at J, with 15 bases between. The germline V gene has CDR1 SEHNR and CDR2 FQNEAQ (reference sequence). The CDR3 coding sequence is TGTGCCAGCCCCGCGGGACCGCTTTCTGGAAACACCATATATTTT. This translates into CASPAGPLSGNTIYF.

The rearrangement uses TRBV10-2 and TRBJ2-7; D unresolved. Deletions cut 3 bases from V and 6 bases from J, with 6 bases between. CDR1 and CDR2 from the germline V gene are WSHSY and SAAADI. The CDR3 has 11 residues. The CDR3 region has the DNA TGCGCCAGCAGTGATTTCGGCGAGCAGTACTTC. Encoded protein: CASSDFGEQYF.

V usage is TRBV9 and J usage is TRBJ1-1, with 8 bases aligning to TRBD1. There are 18 residues in the CDR3. Trimming took 0 bases from V and 5 from J; bases not matched to a gene: 15. Germline CDR1 is SGDLS and CDR2 is YYNGEE. The CDR3 coding sequence is TGTGCCAGCAGCGTAGCCCCAAGGAACGACAGGGGCGGAACTGAAGCTTTCTTT. Residues: CASSVAPRNDRGGTEAFF.